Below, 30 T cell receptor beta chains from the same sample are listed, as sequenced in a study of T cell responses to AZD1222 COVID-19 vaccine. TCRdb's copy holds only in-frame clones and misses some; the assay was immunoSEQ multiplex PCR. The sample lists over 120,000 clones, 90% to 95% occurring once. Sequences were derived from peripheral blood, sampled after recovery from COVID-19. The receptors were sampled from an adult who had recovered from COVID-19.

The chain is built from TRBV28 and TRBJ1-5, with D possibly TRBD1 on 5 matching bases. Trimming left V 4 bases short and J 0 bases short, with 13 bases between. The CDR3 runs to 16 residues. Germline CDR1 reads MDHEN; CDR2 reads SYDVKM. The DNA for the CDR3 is TGTGCCAGCAGTTCGCAGGGAGAGGGTAGCAATCAGCCCCAGCATTTT. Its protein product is CASSSQGEGSNQPQHF.

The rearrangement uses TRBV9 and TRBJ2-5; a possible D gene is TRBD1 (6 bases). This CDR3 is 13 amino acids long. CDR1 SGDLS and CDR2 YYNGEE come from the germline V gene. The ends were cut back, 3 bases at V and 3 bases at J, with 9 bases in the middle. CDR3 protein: CASSDRTEETQYF. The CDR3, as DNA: TGTGCCAGCAGCGACCGGACAGAAGAGACCCAGTACTTC. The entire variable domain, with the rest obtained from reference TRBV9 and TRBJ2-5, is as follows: DSGVTQTPKHLITATGQRVTLRCSPRSGDLSVYWYQQSLDQGLQFLIQYYNGEERAKGNILERFSAQQFPDLHSELNLSSLELGDSALYFCASSDRTEETQYFGPGTRLLVL.

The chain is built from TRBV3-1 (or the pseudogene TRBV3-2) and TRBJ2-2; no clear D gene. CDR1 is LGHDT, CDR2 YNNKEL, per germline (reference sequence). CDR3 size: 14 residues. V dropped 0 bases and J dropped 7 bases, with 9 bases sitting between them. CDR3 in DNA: TGTGCCAGCAGCCAAGATAAGGGTTACGGGGAGCTGTTTTTT. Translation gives CASSQDKGYGELFF.

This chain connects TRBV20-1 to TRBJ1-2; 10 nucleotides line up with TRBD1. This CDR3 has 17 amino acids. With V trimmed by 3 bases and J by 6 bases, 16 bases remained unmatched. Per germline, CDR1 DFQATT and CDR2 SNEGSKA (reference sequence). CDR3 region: CSASDRDRGRGVDGYTF. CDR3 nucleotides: TGCAGTGCTAGTGACCGGGACAGGGGAAGAGGAGTAGATGGCTACACCTTC.

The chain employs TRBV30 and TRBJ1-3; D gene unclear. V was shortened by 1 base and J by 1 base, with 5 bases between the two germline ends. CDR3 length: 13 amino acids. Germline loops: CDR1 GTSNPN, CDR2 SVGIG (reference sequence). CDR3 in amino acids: CAWSGSSGNTIYF. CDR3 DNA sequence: TGTGCCTGGAGTGGGAGTTCTGGAAACACCATATATTTT.

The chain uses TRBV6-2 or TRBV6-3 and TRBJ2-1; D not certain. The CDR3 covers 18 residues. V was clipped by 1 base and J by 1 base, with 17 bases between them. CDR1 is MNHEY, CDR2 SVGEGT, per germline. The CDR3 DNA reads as TGTGCCAGCAGTTACTTTTCCGATGCGGCCCTATCCTACAATGAGCAGTTCTTC. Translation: CASSYFSDAALSYNEQFF.

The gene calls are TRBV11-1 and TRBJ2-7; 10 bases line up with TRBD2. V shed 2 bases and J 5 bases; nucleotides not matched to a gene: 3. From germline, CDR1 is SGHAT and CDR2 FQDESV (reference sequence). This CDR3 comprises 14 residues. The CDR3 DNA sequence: TGTGCCAGCAGCTTAAGTCTAGCGGGAGACGAGCAGTACTTC. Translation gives CASSLSLAGDEQYF.

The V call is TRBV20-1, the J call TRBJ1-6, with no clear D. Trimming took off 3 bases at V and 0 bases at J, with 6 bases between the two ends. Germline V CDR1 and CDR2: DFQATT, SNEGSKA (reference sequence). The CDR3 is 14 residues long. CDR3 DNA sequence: TGCAGTGCTAGTTTGAGCTCCTATAATTCACCCCTCCACTTT. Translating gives CSASLSSYNSPLHF.

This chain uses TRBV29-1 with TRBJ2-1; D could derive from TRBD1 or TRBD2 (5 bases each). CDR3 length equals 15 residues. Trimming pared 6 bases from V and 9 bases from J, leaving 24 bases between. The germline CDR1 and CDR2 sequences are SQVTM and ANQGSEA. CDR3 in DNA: TGCAGCGTCGAACCCCGGGGCCCGGGGACGGGTGAGCAGTTCTTC. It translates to CSVEPRGPGTGEQFF.

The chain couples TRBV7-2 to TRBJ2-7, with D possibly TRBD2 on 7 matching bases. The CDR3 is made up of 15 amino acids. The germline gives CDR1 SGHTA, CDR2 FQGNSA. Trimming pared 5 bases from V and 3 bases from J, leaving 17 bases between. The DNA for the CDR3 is TGTGCCAGCAGCCTAACGGGGGGCGGGTACTACGAGCAGTACTTC. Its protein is CASSLTGGGYYEQYF.

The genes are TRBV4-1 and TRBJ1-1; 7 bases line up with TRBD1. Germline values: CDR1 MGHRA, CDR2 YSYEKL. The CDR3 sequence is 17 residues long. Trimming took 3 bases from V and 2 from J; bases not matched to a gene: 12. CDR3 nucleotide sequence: TGCGCCAGCAGCCACAGACAGGGCCCGACATCTAACACTGAAGCTTTCTTT. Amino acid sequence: CASSHRQGPTSNTEAFF.

Here the CDR3 reads CASSALGVSNQPQHF. Here the CDR3 DNA reads TGTGCCAGCAGTGCGTTGGGGGTTAGCAATCAGCCCCAGCATTTT. The chain combines TRBV2 with TRBJ1-5; D is possibly TRBD1 (5 bases). Germline-derived CDR1 and CDR2 are SNHLY and FYNNEI. The CDR3 runs to 15 residues. Trimming left V 4 bases short and J 0 bases short, with 10 bases between.

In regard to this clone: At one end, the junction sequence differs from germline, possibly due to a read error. The CDR3 DNA reads as TGTGCTAGCAGCTTAGAGGGGGGGCAGCCGTTCTTC. Protein product: CASSLEGGQPFF. The V and J genes are TRBV7-7 and TRBJ2-1, with D tentatively TRBD2 (7 bases). The CDR3 covers 12 residues. Looked up from germline, CDR1 is SSHAT and CDR2 is FNYEAQ (reference sequence).

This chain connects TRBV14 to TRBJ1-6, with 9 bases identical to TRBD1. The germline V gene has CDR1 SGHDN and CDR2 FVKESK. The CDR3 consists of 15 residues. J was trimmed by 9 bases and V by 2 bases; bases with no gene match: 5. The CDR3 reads CASSQLGTGTSPLHF. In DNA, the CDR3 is TGTGCCAGCAGCCAACTTGGGACAGGGACTTCACCCCTCCACTTT.

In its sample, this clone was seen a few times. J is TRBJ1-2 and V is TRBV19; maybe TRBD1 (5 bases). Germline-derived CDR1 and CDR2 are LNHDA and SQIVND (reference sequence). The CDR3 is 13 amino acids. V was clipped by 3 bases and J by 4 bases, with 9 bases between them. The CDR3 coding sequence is TGTGCCAGTAGTATGGGGCGGACCTATGGCTACACCTTC. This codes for CASSMGRTYGYTF. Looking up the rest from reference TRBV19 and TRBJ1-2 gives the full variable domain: DGGITQSPKYLFRKEGQNVTLSCEQNLNHDAMYWYRQDPGQGLRLIYYSQIVNDFQKGDIAEGYSVSREKKESFPLTVTSAQKNPTAFYLCASSMGRTYGYTFGSGTRLTVV.

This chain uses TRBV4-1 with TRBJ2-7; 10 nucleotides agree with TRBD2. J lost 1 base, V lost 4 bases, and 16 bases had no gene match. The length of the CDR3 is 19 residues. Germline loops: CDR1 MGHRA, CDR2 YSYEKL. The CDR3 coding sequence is TGCGCCAGCAGCCCTCTGCTGACCCGGACTAGCGGAATATCCTACGAGCAGTACTTC. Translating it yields CASSPLLTRTSGISYEQYF.

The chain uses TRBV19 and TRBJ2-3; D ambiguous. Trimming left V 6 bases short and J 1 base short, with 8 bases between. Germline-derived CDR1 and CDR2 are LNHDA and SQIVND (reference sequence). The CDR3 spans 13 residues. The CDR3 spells CASRWGGTDTQYF. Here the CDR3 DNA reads TGTGCCAGTAGGTGGGGTGGCACAGATACGCAGTATTTT.

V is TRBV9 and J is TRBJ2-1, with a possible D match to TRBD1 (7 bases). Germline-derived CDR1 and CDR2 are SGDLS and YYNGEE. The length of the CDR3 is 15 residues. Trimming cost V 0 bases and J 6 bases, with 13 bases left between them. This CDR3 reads CASSVGTGGGNEQFF. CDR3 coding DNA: TGTGCCAGCAGCGTAGGGACAGGAGGGGGCAATGAGCAGTTCTTC.

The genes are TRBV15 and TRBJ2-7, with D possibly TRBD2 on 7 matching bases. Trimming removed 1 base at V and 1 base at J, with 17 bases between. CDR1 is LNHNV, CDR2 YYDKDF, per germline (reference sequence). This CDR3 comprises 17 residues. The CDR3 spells CATSRGGLADKSYEQYF. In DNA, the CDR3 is TGTGCCACCAGCAGAGGGGGGCTAGCGGACAAGTCCTACGAGCAGTACTTC.

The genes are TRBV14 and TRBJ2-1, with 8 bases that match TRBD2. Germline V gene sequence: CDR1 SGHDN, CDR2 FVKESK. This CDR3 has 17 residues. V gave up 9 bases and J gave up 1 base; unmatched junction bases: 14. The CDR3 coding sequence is TGTGCCAGTCGTCTCACTAGCGGAGGGAATTCCTACAATGAGCAGTTCTTC. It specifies CASRLTSGGNSYNEQFF.

CDR3 DNA: TGTGCCAGCTGGAGCGGGACAGGAGGTGGGGAGACCCAGTACTTC. It codes for CASWSGTGGGETQYF. The chain employs TRBV6-5 and TRBJ2-5, with D possibly matching TRBD1 (8 bases). This CDR3 is 15 amino acids long. Germline loops: CDR1 MNHEY, CDR2 SVGAGI. V was cut by 8 bases and J by 5 bases, with 21 bases left in between.

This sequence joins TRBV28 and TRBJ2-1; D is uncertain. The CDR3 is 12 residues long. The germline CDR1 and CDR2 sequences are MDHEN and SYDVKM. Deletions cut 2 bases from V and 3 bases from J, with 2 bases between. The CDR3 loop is CASSLVYNEQFF. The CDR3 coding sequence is TGTGCCAGCAGTTTAGTCTACAATGAGCAGTTCTTC.

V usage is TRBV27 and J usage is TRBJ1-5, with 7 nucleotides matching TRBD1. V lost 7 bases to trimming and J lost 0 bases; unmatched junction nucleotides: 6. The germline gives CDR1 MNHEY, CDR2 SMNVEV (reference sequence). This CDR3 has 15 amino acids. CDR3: CASKQRGRSNQPQHF. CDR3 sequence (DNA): TGTGCCAGCAAACAAAGGGGGCGTAGCAATCAGCCCCAGCATTTT.

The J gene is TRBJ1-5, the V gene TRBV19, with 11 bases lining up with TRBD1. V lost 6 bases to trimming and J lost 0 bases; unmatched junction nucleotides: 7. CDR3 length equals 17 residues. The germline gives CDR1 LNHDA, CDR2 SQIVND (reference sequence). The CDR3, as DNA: TGTGCCAGTAGCCGGGGACAGGGGGTGTATAGCAATCAGCCCCAGCATTTT. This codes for CASSRGQGVYSNQPQHF.

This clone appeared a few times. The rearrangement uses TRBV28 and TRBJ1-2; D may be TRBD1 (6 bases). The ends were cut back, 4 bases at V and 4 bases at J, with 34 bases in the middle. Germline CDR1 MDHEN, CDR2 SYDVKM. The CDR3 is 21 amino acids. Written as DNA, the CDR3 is TGTGCCAGCAGTTCCAGTTGGTCCGGGACACTGATGGAGATCCCGTTCTATGGCTACACCTTC. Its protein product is CASSSSWSGTLMEIPFYGYTF.

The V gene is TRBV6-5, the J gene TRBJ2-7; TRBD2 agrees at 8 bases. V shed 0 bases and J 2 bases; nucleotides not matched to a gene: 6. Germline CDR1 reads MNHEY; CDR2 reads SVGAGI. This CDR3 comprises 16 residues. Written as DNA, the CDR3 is TGTGCCAGCAGTTACTCAGCGCGGGAGGCCACCTACGAGCAGTACTTC. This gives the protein CASSYSAREATYEQYF.

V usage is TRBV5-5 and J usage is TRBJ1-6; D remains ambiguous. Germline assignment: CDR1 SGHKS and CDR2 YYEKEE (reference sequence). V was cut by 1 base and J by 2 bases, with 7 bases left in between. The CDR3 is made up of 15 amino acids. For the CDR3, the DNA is TGTGCCAGCAGCTTGAAGAATACCTATAATTCACCCCTCCACTTT. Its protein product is CASSLKNTYNSPLHF.

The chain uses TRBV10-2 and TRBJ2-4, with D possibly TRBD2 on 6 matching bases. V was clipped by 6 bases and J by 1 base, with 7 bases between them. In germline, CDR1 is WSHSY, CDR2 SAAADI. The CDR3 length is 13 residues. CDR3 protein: CASREGAKNIQYF. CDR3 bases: TGCGCCAGCAGGGAGGGGGCCAAAAACATTCAGTACTTC.

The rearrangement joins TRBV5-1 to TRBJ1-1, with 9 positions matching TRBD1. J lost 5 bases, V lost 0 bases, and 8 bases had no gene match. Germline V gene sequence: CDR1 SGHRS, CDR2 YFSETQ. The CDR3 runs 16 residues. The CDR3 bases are TGCGCCAGCAGCTTGGCCCTACAGGGGGCGGGAACTGAAGCTTTCTTT. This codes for CASSLALQGAGTEAFF.

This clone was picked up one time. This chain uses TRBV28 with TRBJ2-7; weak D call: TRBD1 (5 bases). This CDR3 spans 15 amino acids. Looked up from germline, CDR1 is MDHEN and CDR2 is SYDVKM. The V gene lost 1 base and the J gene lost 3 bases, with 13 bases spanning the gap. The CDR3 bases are TGTGCCAGCAGTTTATTATCACGCCAGGGCTACGAGCAGTACTTC. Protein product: CASSLLSRQGYEQYF. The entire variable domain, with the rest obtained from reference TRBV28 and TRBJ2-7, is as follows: DVKVTQSSRYLVKRTGEKVFLECVQDMDHENMFWYRQDPGLGLRLIYFSYDVKMKEKGDIPEGYSVSREKKERFSLILESASTNQTSMYLCASSLLSRQGYEQYFGPGTRLTVT.